This is a list of T cell receptor beta chains from one sample in a study of blood T cell repertoires in COVID-19. Clones were read by immunoSEQ multiplex PCR, and TCRdb kept only the in-frame ones, dropping some. The data hold roughly 200,000 clones, with roughly 88% observed a single time. The sequenced sample was PBMCs or T cells enriched from blood (not recorded which). Receptors originate from a man aged 35 to 55 with acute COVID-19. Both conserved end residues are part of each CDR3. The D gene is left open where the match is weak. Rows may omit the clone size; those that give it use once, few, many or a size class.

CDR3 DNA	CDR3 protein	clone size	CDR3 length	J gene	D gene	V gene
TGTGCCAGCAGCCAATCCTACTCAGGGGGCAGCTACACCTTC	CASSQSYSGGSYTF	few	14	TRBJ1-2	TRBD1	TRBV14
TGTGCCAGCAGTTTAATAATTCAGCCCCAGCATTTT	CASSLIIQPQHF	-	12	TRBJ1-5	-	TRBV28
TGTGCCAGCTCACCGGGCAGTCATACCTACGAGCAGTACTTC	CASSPGSHTYEQYF	-	14	TRBJ2-7	-	TRBV18
TGTGCCAGCAGTGTTATCCCTCCCGGGGGGATCACTGAAGCTTTCTTT	CASSVIPPGGITEAFF	-	16	TRBJ1-1	-	TRBV25-1
TGTGCCAGCAGCTTAGCGGAGGGAGGGGAGCTGTTTTTT	CASSLAEGGELFF	once	13	TRBJ2-2	-	TRBV7-2
TGCAGCGTTGAGGGTCCCCTGGGGGGTGAAAAACTGTTTTTT	CSVEGPLGGEKLFF	-	14	TRBJ1-4	-	TRBV29-1
TGTGCCAGCAGCTTAGGAGGCCGGCGCAGTAACACCATATATTTT	CASSLGGRRSNTIYF	once	15	TRBJ1-3	-	TRBV11-2
-	CASSSSDREAFF	-	12	TRBJ1-1	-	TRBV6-2/TRBV6-3
TGTGCCAGCAGCGTGGGCAGAACTTCTAACTATGGCTACACCTTC	CASSVGRTSNYGYTF	-	15	TRBJ1-2	-	TRBV9
TGTGCCAGTAGTATACGGCTAGCGGGGATCCAAGAGACCCAGTACTTC	CASSIRLAGIQETQYF	-	16	TRBJ2-5	TRBD2	TRBV19
TGTGCCAGCAGTAGGGAGACTAGCAGAGGCACAGATACGCAGTATTTT	CASSRETSRGTDTQYF	-	16	TRBJ2-3	TRBD2	TRBV28
TGTGCCAGCAGCCCACAGGGTTTCAATTCACCCCTCCACTTT	CASSPQGFNSPLHF	-	14	TRBJ1-6	-	TRBV7-6
TGTGCCATCAGTGAGTCAGGAGTGGGCTACACCTTC	CAISESGVGYTF	-	12	TRBJ1-2	-	TRBV10-3
TGTGCCAGCAGTTTCCACTCGGGACAGGGGGGTGGCTACACCTTC	CASSFHSGQGGGYTF	-	15	TRBJ1-2	TRBD1	TRBV28
TGTGCCAGCAGCTTAATGAAACAGGGGAATCAGCCCCAGCATTTT	CASSLMKQGNQPQHF	-	15	TRBJ1-5	TRBD1	TRBV7-2
TGTGCCTGGAGTTCAAGGGGATATGGCGAGCAGTACTTC	CAWSSRGYGEQYF	-	13	TRBJ2-7	-	TRBV30
TGTGCCAGCAGCCCCAGGACGGAAGGGGGTGAAAAACTGTTTTTT	CASSPRTEGGEKLFF	once	15	TRBJ1-4	-	TRBV4-2
TGTGCCAGCAGCGTAGAGGGGGGGAGTGATGAGCAGTTCTTC	CASSVEGGSDEQFF	-	14	TRBJ2-1	-	TRBV9
TGCGCCAGCAGCTTCAGGGGGGCCGGGGACACTGAAGCTTTCTTT	CASSFRGAGDTEAFF	-	15	TRBJ1-1	TRBD1	TRBV5-1
TGTGCCAGCAGTGAAATCAGGGATCAGCCCCAGCATTTT	CASSEIRDQPQHF	-	13	TRBJ1-5	-	TRBV6-1
TGTGCCAGCAGTGACTCGGGACAGGGGGCAAACTCTGGAAACACCATATATTTT	CASSDSGQGANSGNTIYF	many	18	TRBJ1-3	TRBD1	TRBV25-1
TGTGCCAGCAGCTTAAAGGGTAGCGTTCCAGATACGCAGTATTTT	CASSLKGSVPDTQYF	-	15	TRBJ2-3	-	TRBV7-2
TGCGCCAGCAGCTTGGGTCAGGATAGCTCCTACGAGCAGTACTTC	CASSLGQDSSYEQYF	-	15	TRBJ2-7	-	TRBV5-1
TGTGCCACCAGCCCGGACAGGGGCAGTGGCTACACCTTC	CATSPDRGSGYTF	-	13	TRBJ1-2	TRBD1	TRBV15
TGTGCCTGGGACGATCAAGCGGTTAACACAGATACGCAGTATTTT	CAWDDQAVNTDTQYF	-	15	TRBJ2-3	-	TRBV30
TGTGCCAGCAGCCCGGACAGGGGGCATGCTTTCTTT	CASSPDRGHAFF	-	12	TRBJ1-1	TRBD1	TRBV6-2/TRBV6-3
TGCGCCAGCAGAGCCGGGACTAGAGCCTTGGTGGACTTC	CASRAGTRALVDF	-	13	TRBJ2-4	TRBD2	TRBV10-2
TGTGCCAGCAGCTTAGCCTACTACAATGAGCAGTTCTTC	CASSLAYYNEQFF	-	13	TRBJ2-1	-	TRBV11-3
TGTGCCAGCAGTCCCGACCGGGGTCTTGATGAGACCCAGTACTTC	CASSPDRGLDETQYF	-	15	TRBJ2-5	-	TRBV28
TGTGCCAGCAGTCCCGCGGGGCAGCGCCGATCCCAAGAGACCCAGTACTTC	CASSPAGQRRSQETQYF	-	17	TRBJ2-5	-	TRBV28
TGTGCCAGCAGTGACTCGATCGCGGGAGTAGATACGCAGTATTTT	CASSDSIAGVDTQYF	few	15	TRBJ2-3	TRBD2	TRBV6-4
TGTGCCAGCAGCCAGGGGCAGGGTGGATCACCCCTCCACTTT	CASSQGQGGSPLHF	-	14	TRBJ1-6	-	TRBV3-1/TRBV3-2
TGTGCCAGCAGCTTAGACCTACTAGCGGATGGGGTCGAGACCCAGTACTTC	CASSLDLLADGVETQYF	-	17	TRBJ2-5	TRBD2	TRBV11-2
TGTGCCAGCAGCCGTCCGGGACAGCTCTCCTACGAGCAGTACTTC	CASSRPGQLSYEQYF	-	15	TRBJ2-7	TRBD1	TRBV3-1/TRBV3-2
TGTGCCAGCAGCGTCAGGGTGGGGGGGACCCAGTACTTC	CASSVRVGGTQYF	-	13	TRBJ2-5	-	TRBV9
TGTGCCAGCAGTGAATATGCAGGGGCCACCGGGGAGCTGTTTTTT	CASSEYAGATGELFF	few	15	TRBJ2-2	-	TRBV6-1
TGTGCCAGCGGAACACAGGGTGCCCTCCACTTT	CASGTQGALHF	-	11	TRBJ1-6	-	TRBV27
TGTGCCAGCAGCCGTGGACAGGGGGTTGTATCCGGGGAGCTGTTTTTT	CASSRGQGVVSGELFF	-	16	TRBJ2-2	TRBD1	TRBV7-9
TGCGCCAGCAGCTTGTCTGGTGACGCGGGCACCGGGGAGCTGTTTTTT	CASSLSGDAGTGELFF	-	16	TRBJ2-2	-	TRBV5-1
TGTGCCAGCACCACCACCCGGGATCAGCCCCAGCATTTT	CASTTTRDQPQHF	-	13	TRBJ1-5	-	TRBV12-3/TRBV12-4
TGTGCCATCAGGAGGGGGGGGCCAACCGGCTACACCTTC	CAIRRGGPTGYTF	-	13	TRBJ1-2	-	TRBV10-3
TGTGCCAGTAGTATTATCGGCGACAGGAACACTGAAGCTTTCTTT	CASSIIGDRNTEAFF	-	15	TRBJ1-1	-	TRBV19
TGTGCCAGCAGCTTGCGGCAGGGGGTAAATTCTGGGGCCAACGTCCTGACTTTC	CASSLRQGVNSGANVLTF	-	18	TRBJ2-6	TRBD1	TRBV5-8
TGTGCCAGCAGCGACGGTGGGACAGGGGACACCTACAATGAGCAGTTCTTC	CASSDGGTGDTYNEQFF	-	17	TRBJ2-1	TRBD1	TRBV9
TGTGCCAGCAGTCCTTGGGAGGGTCAAGGAGGCTACACCTTC	CASSPWEGQGGYTF	many	14	TRBJ1-2	-	TRBV27
TGCAGCGGACTAGCGAGGGGTGAGCAGTTCTTC	CSGLARGEQFF	-	11	TRBJ2-1	TRBD2	TRBV29-1
TGTGCCAGCAGTTCCGGACCCCCCGGGACCTACGAGCAGTACTTC	CASSSGPPGTYEQYF	once	15	TRBJ2-7	-	TRBV6-5
TGTGCCAGCGAGTCTTTGGTACAGGGGTATTCACCCCTCCACTTT	CASESLVQGYSPLHF	-	15	TRBJ1-6	TRBD1	TRBV2